This T cell receptor beta chain derives from a study of human T cells and chemical hapten exposure. Study background: 0.01% DPC was applied to the upper back in patch tests, which were read at 6 days.

Documented time point: patch test 1, 2 weeks after DPC sensitization. The treatment was: therapeutic diphenylcyclopropenone sensitization with weekly scalp DPC. TCRdb ran MiXCR on the RACE reads and lists one entry per CDR3 protein. The top ten clones hold approximately 2.1% of a sample with a few hundred thousand distinct CDR3 sequences, 4.8% of them seen once. V lost 1 base to trimming and J lost 4 bases, with 10 bases between them. The CDR3 is 14 residues long. Per germline, CDR1 MGHDK and CDR2 SYGVNS. This specimen was whole blood, taken in connection with sensitization to the hapten diphenylcyclopropenone (DPC). This TCR came from a woman in her forties or fifties with alopecia areata. Some clones in this sample may be carry-over from other donors' samples. This chain uses TRBV25-1 with TRBJ1-1; D is ambiguous. CDR3 region: CASSEWETGTEAFF. The CDR3 nucleotides read TGTGCCAGCAGTGAATGGGAGACGGGCACTGAAGCTTTCTTT.